This entry concerns a single T cell receptor (beta chain). Seattle patients were enrolled during active infection and followed longitudinally. This entry is derived from a study of blood T cell repertoires in COVID-19. Looking at the study overall: Whether acute or convalescent, the COVID-19 samples came from the United States, Italy and Spain.

Per the authors' pipeline: It was from reference gene primer amplification that nucleated cell counts were estimated. The table came from immunoSEQ multiplex PCR; TCRdb's copy has only in-frame clones and leaves some out. The DNA gave D and trimming, while V, J and clone size come from that table. The table has about 150,000 clones, roughly 84% seen once. V shed 0 bases and J 1 base; nucleotides not matched to a gene: 0. Per germline, CDR1 SGDLS and CDR2 YYNGEE. The CDR3 is 15 residues long. This receptor was identified in a man between 60 and 75 years old with COVID-19, enrolled during active disease. The V gene is TRBV9, the J gene TRBJ2-2; 7 bases fit TRBD2. Source material: peripheral blood. CDR3 nucleotide sequence: TGTGCCAGCAGCGTAGCTAGCGGGAACACCGGGGAGCTGTTTTTT. This codes for CASSVASGNTGELFF.